This entry lists 26 T cell receptor beta chains sequenced from one sample in a study of regulatory T cells in long-lasting Graves disease. According to the study, TCR beta libraries were built with iRepertoire HTBI primers and CDR3-region Arm-PCR. One entry per CDR3 protein, called by TCRdb with MiXCR from the multiplex PCR reads. The sample includes 520,000 or so distinct CDR3 sequences, 12% of them seen just once. The time point was: newly diagnosed GD, antithyroid drugs for less than 3 months. PBMCs provided the RNA from which the TCR library was made. These same records also appear under a second study, on T cells in Graves' hyperthyroidism and ophthalmopathy.

The sample in question was peripheral blood mononuclear cells (PBMCs), obtained at new diagnosis, from a patient treated with antithyroid drugs. Every receptor here comes from a woman aged 30 to 39 with Graves disease.

This clonotype was recorded at least ten times. The chain links TRBV28 to TRBJ2-3, with D tentatively TRBD2 (6 bases). CDR3 size: 18 residues. Germline values: CDR1 MDHEN, CDR2 SYDVKM. Trimming pared 5 bases from V and 4 bases from J, leaving 25 bases between. The DNA for the CDR3 is TGTGCCAGCAGTCCCCACCGTGTGCGGGACGCCACCTCAGATACGCAGTATTTT. This codes for CASSPHRVRDATSDTQYF.

The genes are TRBV7-9 and TRBJ1-6; weak D call: TRBD1 (5 bases). V was cut by 0 bases and J by 5 bases, with 14 bases left in between. Germline CDR1 and CDR2: SEHNR and FQNEAQ (reference sequence). The CDR3 loop spans 17 amino acids. CDR3 region: CASSLALGENDNSPLHF. CDR3 bases: TGTGCCAGCAGCTTAGCCCTGGGGGAAAATGATAATTCACCCCTCCACTTT.

On this clonotype: This may arise from a read error, as a much more abundant clone is one base away. The chain recombines TRBV28 with TRBJ2-2; TRBD2 is a possible D gene (5 bases). The CDR3 runs 13 residues. CDR1 is MDHEN and CDR2 is SYDVKM in the germline V gene. The CDR3 coding sequence is TGTGCCAGCAGTTTATGGGATACCGGGGAGCTGCTTTTT. Its protein product is CASSLWDTGELLF.

Notes on this clonotype: Since a much larger clone is just one base distant, this may be a read error. The V gene is TRBV6-5, the J gene TRBJ2-7; 12 nucleotides align to TRBD1. The germline V gene encodes CDR1 MNHEY and CDR2 SVGAGI. CDR3 length equals 15 residues. The DNA of the CDR3 is TGTGCCAGCAGTTACGGGGGACAGGGGGCGGGCGAGCGGTACTTC. Translation gives CASSYGGQGAGERYF.

In this sample, this clonotype turned up many times. This rearrangement joins TRBV2 to TRBJ1-2; a weak D match, TRBD1 (5 bases). This CDR3 is built from 13 residues. In germline, CDR1 is SNHLY, CDR2 FYNNEI. Trimming pared 8 bases from V and 7 bases from J, leaving 17 bases between. In DNA form, the CDR3 reads TGTGCCAGCCTCAGGGCGGAAGGATCTGGCTACACCTTC. Translated: CASLRAEGSGYTF. The full variable domain, with the rest looked up from reference TRBV2 and TRBJ1-2, is EPEVTQTPSHQVTQMGQEVILRCVPISNHLYFYWYRQILGQKVEFLVSFYNNEISEKSEIFDDQFSVERPDGSNFTLKIRSTKLEDSAMYFCASLRAEGSGYTFGSGTRLTVV.

This clonotype was counted many times. The chain is built from TRBV28 and TRBJ2-3; tentatively, D is TRBD2 (6 bases). CDR1 MDHEN and CDR2 SYDVKM come from the germline V gene. Trimming left V 6 bases short and J 1 base short, with 17 bases between. This CDR3 is 16 amino acids long. Here the CDR3 reads CASRASALWGTDTQYF. Here the CDR3 DNA reads TGTGCCAGCAGGGCTAGCGCCTTATGGGGCACAGATACGCAGTATTTT. The whole variable domain, filled in from reference TRBV28 and TRBJ2-3, reads DVKVTQSSRYLVKRTGEKVFLECVQDMDHENMFWYRQDPGLGLRLIYFSYDVKMKEKGDIPEGYSVSREKKERFSLILESASTNQTSMYLCASRASALWGTDTQYFGPGTRLTVL.

This clonotype was seen repeatedly, ten times or more. V usage is TRBV29-1 and J usage is TRBJ1-5; 10 nucleotides align to TRBD1. CDR1 is SQVTM and CDR2 is ANQGSEA in the germline V gene. V lost 7 bases, J lost 5 bases, and 2 bases stayed unmatched. The CDR3 has 12 amino acids. CDR3 region: CSAGTGDQPQHF. CDR3 in DNA: TGCAGCGCTGGGACAGGGGATCAGCCCCAGCATTTT.

This clonotype was counted only a few times. The CDR3 here is CASSLSGGVVETQYF. CDR3 bases: TGTGCCAGCAGCTTAAGCGGCGGTGTTGTAGAGACCCAGTACTTC. This chain joins TRBV7-9 and TRBJ2-5; weak D call: TRBD2 (5 bases). The V and J ends lost 2 bases and 4 bases respectively, with 14 bases between them. The CDR3 sequence is 15 residues long. CDR1 and CDR2 (germline): SEHNR, FQNEAQ (reference sequence).

This clonotype was picked up many times. The chain uses TRBV5-1 and TRBJ1-2; 7 bases map to TRBD1. CDR1 and CDR2 from the germline V gene are SGHRS and YFSETQ. The CDR3 covers 14 residues. V lost 2 bases, J lost 8 bases, and 9 bases stayed unmatched. CDR3 region: CASSLSTGDVGYTF. The CDR3 DNA reads TGCGCCAGCAGCTTATCCACAGGGGACGTCGGCTACACCTTC.

This clonotype was seen at least ten times. V usage is TRBV30 and J usage is TRBJ2-3; D is ambiguous. Per germline, CDR1 GTSNPN and CDR2 SVGIG (reference sequence). The CDR3 contains 14 residues. Trimming pared 4 bases from V and 1 base from J, leaving 12 bases between. CDR3 DNA: TGTGCCTGGACTCGGACGGCTCGCACAGATACGCAGTATTTT. Encoded protein: CAWTRTARTDTQYF.

In its sample, this clonotype was seen many times. CDR3 loop: CASSYLVGYLDTEAFF. The CDR3 nucleotides read TGTGCCAGCAGCTATCTCGTCGGCTATTTGGACACTGAAGCTTTCTTT. The chain recombines TRBV6-2 or TRBV6-3 with TRBJ1-1; D gene unclear. Per the germline V gene, CDR1 is MNHEY and CDR2 is SVGEGT. There are 16 residues in the CDR3. Trimming cost V 6 bases and J 3 bases, with 20 bases left between them.

This rearrangement joins TRBV11-2 to TRBJ1-1; 9 nucleotides align to TRBD1. The CDR3 is 17 amino acids. Trimming removed 5 bases from V and 3 bases from J; junction bases left unmatched: 13. The V gene's germline CDR1 is SGHAT and CDR2 FQNNGV. CDR3 nucleotide sequence: TGTGCCAGCAGCAAGAGACAGGGGGGTTTTGGTTACACTGAAGCTTTCTTT. Amino acids: CASSKRQGGFGYTEAFF.

This clonotype appeared many times. This chain links TRBV7-4 with TRBJ1-1, with D perhaps matching TRBD1 (5 bases). Between the trimmed V and J ends, which lost 5 bases and 0 bases, there was a span of 13 bases. CDR3 length: 15 residues. CDR1 is SGHVT and CDR2 is SQSDAQ in the germline V gene. The CDR3 DNA reads TGTGCCAGCAGCCGACTGGGACGGATGAACACTGAAGCTTTCTTT. As protein: CASSRLGRMNTEAFF.

The CDR3: CASSEASTYEQYF. CDR3 in DNA: TGTGCCAGCAGTGAAGCCAGCACCTACGAGCAGTACTTC. This chain links TRBV25-1 with TRBJ2-7; D gene ambiguous. Deletions cut 2 bases from V and 2 bases from J, with 7 bases between. Germline assignment: CDR1 MGHDK and CDR2 SYGVNS. The CDR3 runs to 13 residues.

This clonotype was found many times. This rearrangement joins TRBV2 to TRBJ2-1, with 8 bases lining up with TRBD2. V was clipped by 6 bases and J by 4 bases; unmatched bases: 5. The CDR3 runs 14 residues. Germline CDR1 SNHLY, CDR2 FYNNEI. The CDR3 reads CASRAGGGYNEQFF. The CDR3, as DNA: TGTGCCAGCAGGGCGGGAGGAGGGTACAATGAGCAGTTCTTC.

This clonotype turned up a few times. The rearrangement joins TRBV6-2 or TRBV6-3 to TRBJ2-3; D not certain. The length of the CDR3 is 13 residues. Trimming stripped 2 bases from V and 3 bases from J, with 6 bases between. CDR1 is MNHEY and CDR2 is SVGEGT in the germline V gene. The CDR3 DNA reads as TGTGCCAGCAGTTACGGCGTAACAGATACGCAGTATTTT. Translating it yields CASSYGVTDTQYF.

J is TRBJ2-1 and V is TRBV19; no reliable D call. V lost 5 bases to trimming and J lost 8 bases, with 19 bases between them. The CDR3 is made up of 15 amino acids. Germline lookup yields CDR1 LNHDA and CDR2 SQIVND (reference sequence). In DNA, the CDR3 is TGTGCCAGTAGTGTTCAGTCCATCGGGCCCCATGAGCAGTTCTTC. Amino acid sequence: CASSVQSIGPHEQFF. The full variable domain, rest sourced from reference TRBV19 and TRBJ2-1, is DGGITQSPKYLFRKEGQNVTLSCEQNLNHDAMYWYRQDPGQGLRLIYYSQIVNDFQKGDIAEGYSVSREKKESFPLTVTSAQKNPTAFYLCASSVQSIGPHEQFFGPGTRLTVL.

This clonotype was counted many times. The CDR3 here is CASTLAQAMDTQYF. The CDR3 DNA sequence: TGTGCCAGCACTTTAGCCCAAGCCATGGATACGCAGTATTTT. The chain couples TRBV7-2 to TRBJ2-3; D gene ambiguous. This CDR3 comprises 14 residues. The germline gives CDR1 SGHTA, CDR2 FQGNSA. Between the trimmed V and J ends, which lost 7 bases and 6 bases, there was a span of 17 bases. The entire variable domain, with the rest obtained from reference TRBV7-2 and TRBJ2-3, is as follows: GAGVSQSPSNKVTEKGKDVELRCDPISGHTALYWYRQSLGQGLEFLIYFQGNSAPDKSGLPSDRFSAERTGGSVSTLTIQRTQQEDSAVYLCASTLAQAMDTQYFGPGTRLTVL.

This clonotype was observed a handful of times. The chain is built from TRBV10-2 and TRBJ2-7, with 10 positions matching TRBD2. Germline V gives CDR1 WSHSY, CDR2 SAAADI. The CDR3 length is 13 residues. V shed 11 bases and J 11 bases; nucleotides not matched to a gene: 15. The CDR3 loop is CASREGLAGVEYF. The DNA of the CDR3 is TGCGCCTCCCGGGAAGGTCTAGCGGGAGTGGAGTACTTC.

This clonotype was counted ten times or more. The V gene is TRBV11-2, the J gene TRBJ1-4, with D perhaps TRBD1 (5 bases). The germline V gene has CDR1 SGHAT and CDR2 FQNNGV. This CDR3 region has 13 residues. V lost 6 bases, J lost 5 bases, and 10 bases lay in between. Written as DNA, the CDR3 is TGTGCCAGCAGTACAGGTCGGAATGAAAAACTGTTTTTT. It specifies CASSTGRNEKLFF.

This clonotype was observed at least ten times. V is TRBV20-1 and J is TRBJ2-7, with D possibly TRBD2 on 6 matching bases. The germline V and J ends were trimmed by 0 bases and 3 bases, with 15 bases remaining between them. The germline V gene encodes CDR1 DFQATT and CDR2 SNEGSKA (reference sequence). The CDR3 spans 15 residues. CDR3 sequence (DNA): TGCAGTGCTAGAGACCCGTGGTGGGAGGACTACGAGCAGTACTTC. Translating it yields CSARDPWWEDYEQYF.

This clonotype was seen ten or more times. This rearrangement joins TRBV28 to TRBJ1-5; D possibly corresponds to TRBD1 (5 bases). This CDR3 comprises 17 residues. V was clipped by 3 bases and J by 0 bases, with 15 bases between them. Germline V gene lookup returns CDR1 MDHEN and CDR2 SYDVKM. CDR3 loop: CASSFAQGRYSNQPQHF. The CDR3 coding sequence is TGTGCCAGCAGTTTTGCCCAGGGTCGTTATAGCAATCAGCCCCAGCATTTT.

This clonotype appeared many times. The genes are TRBV20-1 and TRBJ2-1; D tentatively reads TRBD1 or TRBD2 (5 bases each). The CDR3 extends over 15 amino acids. V shed 3 bases and J shed 4 bases, with 16 bases lying between them. CDR1 is DFQATT and CDR2 is SNEGSKA in the germline V gene (reference sequence). The CDR3 loop is CSASVGVGVYNEQFF. In DNA, the CDR3 is TGCAGTGCTAGTGTGGGGGTAGGGGTTTACAATGAGCAGTTCTTC.

This clonotype was seen more than once but under ten times. The chain carries TRBV11-3 and TRBJ2-1, with 9 positions matching TRBD2. Germline V gene sequence: CDR1 SGHNT, CDR2 YENEEA. This CDR3 has 15 amino acids. Trimming cost V 2 bases and J 6 bases; bases outside gene matches: 5. CDR3 in DNA: TGTGCCAGCAGCTTAAGCCTAGCGGGACTCAATGAGCAGTTCTTC. The encoded protein is CASSLSLAGLNEQFF.

This clonotype was seen at least ten times. The rearrangement uses TRBV12-3 or TRBV12-4 and TRBJ1-1; the D gene is possibly TRBD1 (5 bases). The CDR3 extends over 13 amino acids. With 5 bases removed from V and 1 base from J, the gap between germline ends came to 8 bases. The CDR3 coding sequence is TGTGCCAGCAGTCGGACATCGAACACTGAAGCTTTCTTT. Translating gives CASSRTSNTEAFF.

The sample holds many counts of this clonotype. The rearrangement uses TRBV2 and TRBJ2-6, with 12 bases aligning to TRBD2. CDR1 and CDR2 (germline): SNHLY, FYNNEI. The CDR3 covers 18 residues. The junction had 6 bases not matched to a gene; V was cut back by 6 bases and J by 0 bases. This CDR3 reads CASRRLAGDTSGANVLTF. The CDR3 coding sequence is TGTGCCAGCAGACGACTAGCGGGAGATACCTCTGGGGCCAACGTCCTGACTTTC.